These 7 T cell receptor beta chains originate from one sample sequenced in a study of blood T cell repertoires in COVID-19. Produced via immunoSEQ multiplex PCR; TCRdb's table is partial and in-frame only. Of approximately 460,000 clones in the sample, 80% to 90% were seen once. Sequenced material: peripheral blood. Every receptor here comes from a man aged 18 to 30 with COVID-19, enrolled during active disease.

This clone is a singleton in its sample. J is TRBJ1-2 and V is TRBV28; tentative D call: TRBD1 (5 bases). CDR3 length equals 15 residues. From germline, CDR1 is MDHEN and CDR2 SYDVKM. V lost 6 bases, J lost 5 bases, and 19 bases lay in between. CDR3: CASSPPLGPRYGYTF. Written as DNA, the CDR3 is TGTGCCAGCAGCCCCCCCCTGGGGCCGCGTTATGGCTACACCTTC.

This clone appeared a few times. V usage is TRBV10-3 and J usage is TRBJ2-2; D might be TRBD2 (6 bases). The CDR3 has 16 residues. CDR1 is ENHRY, CDR2 SYGVKD, per germline. V was trimmed by 0 bases and J by 4 bases, leaving 12 bases between them. The CDR3 bases are TGTGCCATCAGTGAGTCGCCCGGGACTGGCACCGGGGAGCTGTTTTTT. This codes for CAISESPGTGTGELFF.

This chain uses TRBV18 with TRBJ1-2; D remains ambiguous. Germline V gives CDR1 KGHSH, CDR2 LQKENI. The CDR3 length is 13 residues. Trimming removed 3 bases at V and 7 bases at J, with 12 bases between. CDR3 nucleotide sequence: TGTGCCAGCTCACCTTCGTGGGAGGGTGGCTACACCTTC. It is translated as CASSPSWEGGYTF.

On this clone: This specimen includes other DNA sequences encoding the same CDR3. J is TRBJ1-2 and V is TRBV24-1; 8 bases line up with TRBD1. The germline gives CDR1 KGHDR, CDR2 SFDVKD. This CDR3 spans 13 amino acids. Trimming cost V 4 bases and J 4 bases; bases outside gene matches: 1. The CDR3 loop reads CATSEGTGYGYTF. Here the CDR3 DNA reads TGTGCCACCAGTGAGGGGACAGGCTATGGCTACACCTTC.

The rearrangement uses TRBV20-1 and TRBJ2-1; D perhaps matches TRBD2 (8 bases). In germline, CDR1 is DFQATT, CDR2 SNEGSKA (reference sequence). Trimming left V 3 bases short and J 3 bases short, with 15 bases between. CDR3 length: 15 residues. Written as DNA, the CDR3 is TGCAGTGCTAGTCCGGGGGGGACAGACTACAATGAGCAGTTCTTC. It translates to CSASPGGTDYNEQFF.

CDR3 protein: CASREQGGDEQYF. The CDR3 DNA sequence: TGCGCCAGCAGAGAACAGGGAGGGGACGAGCAGTACTTC. V and J are TRBV5-1 and TRBJ2-7; weak D call: TRBD2 (7 bases). Germline V lookup: CDR1 SGHRS, CDR2 YFSETQ. V was trimmed by 5 bases and J by 5 bases, leaving 14 bases between them. CDR3 length equals 13 residues.

There are a few counts of this clone. This sequence joins TRBV6-5 and TRBJ2-2; TRBD1 matches at 9 bases. The CDR3 extends over 15 amino acids. Germline V gene lookup returns CDR1 MNHEY and CDR2 SVGAGI. Germline trimming cut 4 bases from V and 5 bases from J; bases unmatched to any gene: 5. The DNA for the CDR3 is TGTGCCAGCAGTTGGGGACAGGGTAGGACCGGGGAGCTGTTTTTT. It translates to CASSWGQGRTGELFF.